These 22 T cell receptor beta chains were all obtained from the same sample, sequenced in a study of vaccination effects on CD4 cells after COVID-19 (dated by TCRdb to between 2020 and 2023). Libraries were constructed by the immunoSEQ multiplex PCR assay. TCRdb stores this immuneACCESS table with in-frame sequences only. Part of the clones is absent; in the studies checked, under half of the shortfall reflects unresolved V genes, and no reason is known for the rest. A total of 35,000 to 45,000 clones appear in this sample, roughly four fifths of them only once. The ten largest clones capture more than 10% of the sample. These receptors' antigens are unknown. In the ViraFEST assay, PBMC were stimulated with viral peptide pools, and TCR sequencing was then used to find antigen-specific CD4+ T cell clonotypes based on their expansion. After around eleven days of culture, CD4+ T cells were isolated with the EasySep CD4+ T cell isolation kit. None of the healthy vaccine recipients had a prior SARS-CoV-2 infection, which was confirmed by nucleocapsid antibody tests that came back negative both before and after vaccination.

The source material was CD4+ T cells from PBMCs cultured with SARS-CoV-2 spike peptides, sampled before COVID-19 vaccination. In light of the paper, this sample's cell subset or site label describes: SARS-CoV-2 spike overlapping peptide pool stimulation. Every receptor here comes from a human donor who received a COVID-19 vaccine.

This clone is a singleton in its sample. The V call is TRBV2, the J call TRBJ2-7; 8 bases match TRBD1. The CDR3 runs 13 residues. The germline CDR1 and CDR2 sequences are SNHLY and FYNNEI. The trim removed 5 bases at V and 4 bases at J, leaving 4 bases unmatched. CDR3 amino acids: CASSWQGAYEQYV. The CDR3 bases are TGTGCCAGCAGTTGGCAGGGGGCGTACGAGCAGTACGTC.

V gene TRBV3-1 (or the pseudogene TRBV3-2) combines with J gene TRBJ1-1; 10 bases are shared with TRBD1. The V and J ends lost 1 base and 2 bases, in that order; junction bases with no gene match: 4. The CDR3 sequence is 16 residues long. Germline CDR1 is LGHDT and CDR2 is YNNKEL (reference sequence). The CDR3 is CASSQGQGAFNTEAFF. CDR3 DNA sequence: TGTGCCAGCAGCCAAGGACAGGGGGCGTTTAACACTGAAGCTTTCTTT.

The chain joins TRBV19 to TRBJ2-6; possibly TRBD1 for D (6 bases). Between the trimmed V and J ends, which lost 3 bases and 2 bases, there was a span of 8 bases. CDR3 length equals 15 residues. Germline CDR1 is LNHDA and CDR2 is SQIVND (reference sequence). The CDR3 sequence is CASSITGTGANVLTF. The CDR3 bases are TGTGCCAGTAGTATTACAGGGACTGGGGCCAACGTCCTGACTTTC.

The chain carries TRBV7-8 and TRBJ1-5, with 8 bases that match TRBD1. Germline CDR1 and CDR2: SGHVS and FQNEAQ. With 5 bases clipped from V and 13 bases from J, the junction kept 13 bases outside the gene matches. The CDR3 covers 14 residues. The CDR3 sequence is CASSPGTGGERQHF. The CDR3 region has the DNA TGTGCCAGCAGCCCAGGTACAGGGGGAGAGCGTCAGCATTTT.

V and J are TRBV21-1 and TRBJ1-1; whether TRBD1, the table's D call, matches the DNA was not checked. TRBV21-1 is given as a pseudogene. The CDR3 runs to 17 residues. The CDR3 here is CASSFAPQGGVDTEAFF. The CDR3 DNA reads TGTGCCAGCAGCTTTGCTCCACAGGGGGGGGTGGACACTGAAGCTTTCTTT.

Concerning this clone itself: This same CDR3 is encoded by further DNA sequences in the sample. The genes are TRBV18 and TRBJ1-1; D remains ambiguous. This CDR3 has 13 residues. Germline values: CDR1 KGHSH, CDR2 LQKENI. Trimming removed 2 bases at V and 0 bases at J, with 4 bases between. CDR3 protein: CASSPGLNTEAFF. CDR3 bases: TGTGCCAGCTCACCAGGGTTGAACACTGAAGCTTTCTTT.

The J gene is TRBJ2-5, the V gene TRBV18; D gene uncertain. Trimming removed 2 bases at V and 2 bases at J, with 6 bases between. Germline CDR1 KGHSH, CDR2 LQKENI. The CDR3 length is 13 residues. The CDR3 here is CASSPAQQETQYF. The CDR3 DNA reads TGTGCCAGCTCACCAGCCCAGCAAGAGACCCAGTACTTC. Using reference TRBV18 and TRBJ2-5 for the parts outside the CDR3, the full variable domain is NAGVMQNPRHLVRRRGQEARLRCSPMKGHSHVYWYRQLPEEGLKFMVYLQKENIIDESGMPKERFSAEFPKEGPSILRIQQVVRGDSAAYFCASSPAQQETQYFGPGTRLLVL.

The J gene is TRBJ1-6, the V gene TRBV30; no clear D gene. The CDR3 covers 12 residues. The ends were cut back, 0 bases at V and 13 bases at J, with 10 bases in the middle. Per germline, CDR1 GTSNPN and CDR2 SVGIG (reference sequence). The CDR3 is CAWSVSGPPLHF. In DNA form, the CDR3 reads TGTGCCTGGAGTGTCTCCGGACCCCCCCTCCACTTT.

This rearrangement joins TRBV5-6 to TRBJ2-7; a weak D match, TRBD1 (6 bases). The germline V gene has CDR1 SGHDT and CDR2 YYEEEE. The CDR3 has 14 amino acids. Trimming pared 4 bases from V and 2 bases from J, leaving 13 bases between. CDR3 region: CASSKIGQTYEQYV. The CDR3 DNA sequence: TGTGCCAGCAGCAAGATAGGACAGACCTACGAGCAGTACGTC.

This clone was detected only a few times. The rearrangement joins TRBV2 to TRBJ1-5; TRBD1 aligns across 10 bases. CDR3 length: 15 residues. V lost 4 bases and J lost 6; bases outside the gene matches: 6. Germline V gene lookup returns CDR1 SNHLY and CDR2 FYNNEI. The CDR3, as DNA: TGTGCCAGCAGTGGACAGGGGGCGCACGGTCAGCCCCAGCATTTT. Protein sequence: CASSGQGAHGQPQHF. Based on the CDR3 plus reference TRBV2 and TRBJ1-5, the full variable domain is EPEVTQTPSHQVTQMGQEVILRCVPISNHLYFYWYRQILGQKVEFLVSFYNNEISEKSEIFDDQFSVERPDGSNFTLKIRSTKLEDSAMYFCASSGQGAHGQPQHFGDGTRLSIL.

The chain combines TRBV4-1 with TRBJ1-3; a weak D match, TRBD1 (5 bases). This CDR3 contains 15 residues. From germline, CDR1 is MGHRA and CDR2 YSYEKL. V was clipped by 8 bases and J by 0 bases, with 14 bases between them. DNA for the CDR3: TGCGCCAGCGCGAATCGGGGGGGCTCTGGAAACACCATATATTTT. Translated: CASANRGGSGNTIYF.

The chain couples TRBV2 to TRBJ2-3; TRBD1 agrees at 10 bases. Germline V lookup: CDR1 SNHLY, CDR2 FYNNEI. This CDR3 contains 14 residues. With 5 bases clipped from V and 3 bases from J, the junction kept 2 bases outside the gene matches. CDR3 nucleotide sequence: TGTGCCAGCAGTTCGGGACAGGGGACAGATACGCAGTATTTT. This translates into CASSSGQGTDTQYF.

The chain employs TRBV9 and TRBJ2-2; a weak D match, TRBD1 (6 bases). V gave up 4 bases and J gave up 8 bases, with 12 bases separating them. CDR3 size: 13 residues. Germline loops: CDR1 SGDLS, CDR2 YYNGEE. Here the CDR3 reads CASSPAGEGELFF. The DNA for the CDR3 is TGTGCCAGCAGCCCAGCAGGGGAGGGGGAGCTGTTTTTT.

V gene TRBV5-5 combines with J gene TRBJ2-7; no clear D gene. CDR3 size: 14 residues. CDR1 SGHKS and CDR2 YYEKEE come from the germline V gene (reference sequence). Trimming shortened V by 4 bases and J by 2 bases, and 13 bases separated the two germline ends. CDR3 amino acids: CASSATYTAYEQYV. The CDR3 nucleotides are TGTGCCAGCAGCGCCACTTACACAGCCTACGAGCAGTACGTC.

The chain uses TRBV10-3 and TRBJ1-5, with D unclear. The CDR3 runs 14 residues. Germline V gives CDR1 ENHRY, CDR2 SYGVKD. V shed 3 bases and J shed 3 bases, with 9 bases lying between them. CDR3 coding DNA: TGTGCCATCAGTGAATCGGGCGTCAATCAGCCCCAGCATTTT. Translating gives CAISESGVNQPQHF.

This chain uses TRBV5-1 with TRBJ1-2; D gene ambiguous. Trimming cost V 5 bases and J 7 bases, with 21 bases left between them. CDR1 is SGHRS and CDR2 is YFSETQ in the germline V gene. The CDR3 runs to 15 residues. The CDR3 nucleotides are TGCGCCAGCAGGGAAGGGTCCTTAACCTCTATTGGCTACACCTTC. It is translated as CASREGSLTSIGYTF.

This clone was observed a few times. V gene TRBV6-5 combines with J gene TRBJ1-5; the D is unclear. Trimming stripped 10 bases from V and 4 bases from J, with 14 bases between. The CDR3 contains 13 residues. The germline V gene has CDR1 MNHEY and CDR2 SVGAGI. The CDR3 region has the DNA TGTGCCAACGGGCTGGAGGTTAATCAGCCCCAGCATTTT. Its translation: CANGLEVNQPQHF.

To note about this clone: A junction boundary mismatches the germline segment, possibly from a read error. The V call is TRBV19, the J call TRBJ2-4; possibly TRBD2 for D (6 bases). The germline gives CDR1 LNHDA, CDR2 SQIVND (reference sequence). The CDR3 is 14 amino acids. CDR3 region: CASGIRLVLNIQYF. The CDR3 bases are TGTGCCAGTGGTATACGACTAGTCCTCAACATTCAGTACTTC.

V usage is TRBV7-8 and J usage is TRBJ1-5; 7 bases agree with TRBD1. Looked up from germline, CDR1 is SGHVS and CDR2 is FQNEAQ. This CDR3 is built from 14 residues. V was clipped by 1 base and J by 5 bases; unmatched bases: 2. The CDR3 bases are TGTGCCAGCAGCTTAGACAGGGGCTATCAGCCCCAGCATTTT. Amino acids: CASSLDRGYQPQHF. The whole variable domain, filled in from reference TRBV7-8 and TRBJ1-5, reads GAGVSQSPRYKVAKRGQDVALRCDPISGHVSLFWYQQALGQGPEFLTYFQNEAQLDKSGLPSDRFFAERPEGSVSTLKIQRTQQEDSAVYLCASSLDRGYQPQHFGDGTRLSIL.

The chain combines TRBV14 with TRBJ1-2; D unresolved. V was pared by 1 base and J by 4 bases, with 7 bases between. The CDR3 is made up of 13 amino acids. Germline V lookup: CDR1 SGHDN, CDR2 FVKESK. In DNA, the CDR3 is TGTGCCAGCAGCCAAGCTCAGTCCTATGGCTACACCTTC. Its protein is CASSQAQSYGYTF.

This chain uses TRBV7-8 with TRBJ1-3; D not certain. CDR3 length equals 13 residues. Germline loops: CDR1 SGHVS, CDR2 FQNEAQ. Trimming pared 5 bases from V and 4 bases from J, leaving 9 bases between. The CDR3 DNA reads TGTGCCAGCAGCCGACCGGGGGGAAACACCATATATTTT. Translating it yields CASSRPGGNTIYF.

The chain's CDR3 is CASSLAPGQITEAFF. The DNA of the CDR3 is TGTGCCAGCAGCTTGGCCCCAGGGCAGATCACTGAAGCTTTCTTT. The chain couples TRBV5-5 to TRBJ1-1, with D perhaps matching TRBD1 (5 bases). V lost 0 bases, J lost 4 bases, and 13 bases lay in between. The CDR3 is 15 residues long. The V gene's germline CDR1 is SGHKS and CDR2 YYEKEE (reference sequence).